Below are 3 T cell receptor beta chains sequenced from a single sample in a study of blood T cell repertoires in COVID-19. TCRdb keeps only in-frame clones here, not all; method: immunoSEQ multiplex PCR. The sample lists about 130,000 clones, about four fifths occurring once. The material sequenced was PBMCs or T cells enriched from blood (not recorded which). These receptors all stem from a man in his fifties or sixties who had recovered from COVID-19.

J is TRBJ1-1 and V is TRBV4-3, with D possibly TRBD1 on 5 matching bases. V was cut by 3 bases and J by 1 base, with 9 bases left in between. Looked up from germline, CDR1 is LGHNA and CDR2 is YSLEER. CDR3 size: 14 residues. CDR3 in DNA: TGCGCCAGCAGCCAGCAAACAGGGAACACTGAAGCTTTCTTT. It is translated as CASSQQTGNTEAFF.

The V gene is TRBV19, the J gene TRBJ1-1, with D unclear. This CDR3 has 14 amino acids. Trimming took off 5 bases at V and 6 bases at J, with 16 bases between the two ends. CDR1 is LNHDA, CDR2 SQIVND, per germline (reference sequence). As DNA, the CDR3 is TGTGCCAGTAGTCGCGGGCAACCCCAGCCTGAAGCTTTCTTT. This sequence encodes CASSRGQPQPEAFF.

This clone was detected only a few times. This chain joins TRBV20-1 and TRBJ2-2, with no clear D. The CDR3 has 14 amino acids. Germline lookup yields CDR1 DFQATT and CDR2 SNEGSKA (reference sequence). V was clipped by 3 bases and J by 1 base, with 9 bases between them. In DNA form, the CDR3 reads TGCAGTGCTAGTTCGCGGAGGAACACCGGGGAGCTGTTTTTT. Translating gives CSASSRRNTGELFF.